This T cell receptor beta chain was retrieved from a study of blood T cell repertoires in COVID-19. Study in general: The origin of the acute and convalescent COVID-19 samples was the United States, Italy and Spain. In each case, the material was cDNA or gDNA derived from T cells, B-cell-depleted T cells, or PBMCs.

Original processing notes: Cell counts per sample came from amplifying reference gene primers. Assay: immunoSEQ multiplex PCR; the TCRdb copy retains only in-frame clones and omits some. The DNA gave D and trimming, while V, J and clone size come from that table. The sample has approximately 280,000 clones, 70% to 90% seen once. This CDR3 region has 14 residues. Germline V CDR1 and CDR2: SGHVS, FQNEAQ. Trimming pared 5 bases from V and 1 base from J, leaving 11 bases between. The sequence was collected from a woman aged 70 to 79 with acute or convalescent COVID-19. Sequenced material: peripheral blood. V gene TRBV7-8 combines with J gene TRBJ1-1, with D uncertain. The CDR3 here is CASSRGWRNTEAFF. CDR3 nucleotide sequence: TGTGCCAGCAGCCGAGGATGGAGGAACACTGAAGCTTTCTTT.